What follows is one T cell receptor beta chain and its context. Antigen: not known. Germline assignment: CDR1 LGHNA and CDR2 YSLEER. The length of the CDR3 is 15 residues. J lost 6 bases, V lost 6 bases, and 8 bases had no gene match. The sample is drawn from a study of cytomegalovirus exposure and HLA in healthy donors. Findings and caveats of the study: For most TCR sequences rarity was the rule, although some public TCRs occurred in many donors. Researchers reported that a few CMV-associated chains were confirmed in vitro as CMV antigen-specific. CMV serostatus was the only immune exposure information that was available.

Each donor's status was that of a healthy bone marrow donor. PCR primers comprised 60 Vbeta and 13 Jbeta primers. Produced via immunoSEQ multiplex PCR; TCRdb's table is partial and in-frame only. The repertoire includes more than 100,000 clones, roughly 80% of them detected once, and around 4.2% sits in the top ten. J is TRBJ1-5 and V is TRBV4-3, with 10 positions matching TRBD1. Sequenced material: PBMCs. The sequence was obtained from a woman between 40 and 55 years old in good health and CMV-seronegative. DNA of the CDR3: TGCGCCAGCAGTTCCGGGACAGGGGTGGGTCAGCCCCAGCATTTT. Amino acid sequence: CASSSGTGVGQPQHF.